A selection of T cell receptor beta chains follows, all from one sample in a study of blood T cell repertoires in COVID-19. Profiled with immunoSEQ multiplex PCR; TCRdb holds only in-frame clones, not every one. This sample has over 400,000 clones, with roughly 89% found just once. Sequenced: peripheral blood. The source is a woman between 45 and 65 years old with COVID-19, enrolled during active disease. Each CDR3 is given with its conserved first and last residue. D genes are given only for firm matches. Only some rows state a clone size, as once, few, many or a class for expanded clones.

abundance	j_gene	d_gene	v_gene	CDR3aa	CDR3nt
-	TRBJ1-2	TRBD1	TRBV6-2/TRBV6-3	CASSYSTRQGYGYTF	TGTGCCAGCAGTTACTCGACACGACAGGGCTATGGCTACACCTTC
once	TRBJ1-2	TRBD1	TRBV5-1	CASSLVLGTGDEGYTF	TGCGCCAGCAGCTTGGTTCTAGGGACAGGGGATGAAGGCTACACCTTC
-	TRBJ2-2	-	TRBV25-1	CASSYGDTGELFF	TGTGCCAGTAGCTACGGGGACACCGGGGAGCTGTTTTTT
-	TRBJ1-5	TRBD1	TRBV6-1	CASSEERQGALEDQPQHF	TGTGCCAGCAGCGAAGAAAGGCAGGGGGCATTAGAGGATCAGCCCCAGCATTTT
-	TRBJ1-5	-	TRBV3-1/TRBV3-2	CASSPQHSNQPQHF	TGTGCCAGCAGTCCTCAACATAGCAATCAGCCCCAGCATTTT
-	TRBJ1-3	-	TRBV18	CASSPPGFSGDTIYF	TGTGCCAGCTCACCACCGGGTTTCTCAGGGGACACCATATATTTT
-	TRBJ2-3	TRBD1	TRBV6-2/TRBV6-3	CASSEQGVPTDTQYF	TGTGCCAGCAGCGAACAGGGGGTCCCCACAGATACGCAGTATTTT
once	TRBJ2-7	-	TRBV3-1/TRBV3-2	CASSHRGMGSSYEQYF	TGTGCCAGCAGCCATAGAGGTATGGGGAGCTCCTACGAGCAGTACTTC
-	TRBJ2-7	TRBD1	TRBV11-2	CASSLDRARSYEQYF	TGTGCCAGCAGTTTAGACAGGGCCCGCTCCTACGAGCAGTACTTC
once	TRBJ1-1	-	TRBV5-6	CASSPTGYEAFF	TGTGCCAGCAGCCCAACAGGGTATGAAGCTTTCTTT
-	TRBJ2-7	-	TRBV5-5	CASSLGRGPSYEQYF	TGTGCCAGCAGCTTGGGGCGGGGCCCTTCTTACGAGCAGTACTTC
-	TRBJ1-5	-	TRBV6-5	CASSYSGGNRQPQHF	TGTGCCAGCAGTTACTCTGGGGGGAACCGTCAGCCCCAGCATTTT
few	TRBJ1-2	-	TRBV2	CASWTAEGGYGYTF	TGTGCCAGCTGGACAGCGGAAGGCGGCTATGGCTACACCTTC
-	TRBJ1-3	-	TRBV6-1	CASSEGRVNTIYF	TGTGCCAGCAGTGAAGGGAGGGTCAACACCATATATTTT
-	TRBJ1-2	-	TRBV30	CAWSVEGSYGGYTF	TGTGCCTGGAGTGTGGAGGGAAGTTACGGGGGCTACACCTTC
few	TRBJ2-2	-	TRBV7-9	CASQKSGYGELFF	TGTGCCAGTCAGAAATCAGGATACGGGGAGCTGTTTTTT
-	TRBJ1-6	-	TRBV30	CAWRSGTRGGIIRSPLHF	TGTGCCTGGAGGTCGGGAACTCGAGGGGGAATTATTCGTTCACCCCTCCACTTT
-	TRBJ2-7	-	TRBV6-1	CASSEDGPSYEQYF	TGTGCCAGCAGTGAAGATGGGCCTTCCTACGAGCAGTACTTC
-	TRBJ1-1	TRBD1	TRBV18	CASSPRQGARNEAFF	TGTGCCAGCTCCCCAAGACAGGGGGCGAGGAATGAAGCTTTCTTT
once	TRBJ2-2	-	TRBV19	CASTGDTGELFF	TGTGCCAGTACCGGGGACACCGGGGAGCTGTTTTTT
-	TRBJ1-5	-	TRBV5-1	CASSLEGGNQPQHF	TGCGCCAGCAGCTTGGAAGGCGGGAATCAGCCCCAGCATTTT
once	TRBJ1-3	-	TRBV28	CATGGVSGNTIYF	TGTGCCACTGGCGGGGTCTCTGGAAACACCATATATTTT
once	TRBJ2-1	TRBD1	TRBV19	CASSTRQGVEQFF	TGTGCCAGTAGTACTCGACAGGGCGTGGAGCAGTTCTTC
-	TRBJ2-1	-	TRBV4-1	CASSPRRGGVNNEQFF	TGCGCCAGCAGCCCCAGAAGGGGGGGCGTGAACAATGAGCAGTTCTTC
once	TRBJ1-2	-	TRBV6-5	CASSSLGAPNYGYTF	TGTGCCAGCAGCTCCCTGGGGGCTCCTAACTATGGCTACACCTTC
-	TRBJ2-5	TRBD2	TRBV5-4	CASSSIAGGLSGETQYF	TGTGCCAGCAGCTCCATAGCGGGGGGCCTCTCTGGGGAGACCCAGTACTTC
once	TRBJ1-1	-	TRBV7-6	CASSFLQDLDTEAFF	TGTGCCAGCAGCTTTTTACAGGATTTGGACACTGAAGCTTTCTTT
-	TRBJ2-1	TRBD1	TRBV7-2	CASSQQGASRNEQFF	TGTGCCAGCAGCCAACAGGGGGCAAGCAGGAATGAGCAGTTCTTC
-	TRBJ2-3	-	TRBV19	CASSDLRTISLSSTQYF	TGTGCCAGTAGCGACCTTAGGACTATTTCGCTTTCGTCTACGCAGTATTTT
once	TRBJ1-1	-	TRBV5-4	CASSKRHEANTEAFF	TGTGCCAGCAGCAAAAGACACGAAGCGAACACTGAAGCTTTCTTT
-	TRBJ1-1	-	TRBV29-1	CSVPDRVNTEAFF	TGCAGCGTTCCGGACAGAGTGAACACTGAAGCTTTCTTT
-	TRBJ2-1	-	TRBV2	CASSGGRTSEQFF	TGTGCCAGCAGCGGGGGGCGGACTAGTGAGCAGTTCTTC
-	TRBJ2-3	-	TRBV24-1	CATSDETGTDTQYF	TGTGCCACCAGTGATGAGACTGGCACAGATACGCAGTATTTT
-	TRBJ2-2	-	TRBV6-5	CASSKTPATGGELFF	TGTGCCAGCAGTAAAACCCCAGCGACCGGGGGGGAGCTGTTTTTT
-	TRBJ2-3	TRBD1	TRBV4-1	CASSPLQGASDTQYF	TGCGCCAGCAGCCCCTTACAGGGGGCTTCAGATACGCAGTATTTT
-	TRBJ2-6	-	TRBV6-6	CASSLGDPGANVLTF	TGTGCCAGCAGTTTAGGGGATCCTGGGGCCAACGTCCTGACTTTC
-	TRBJ2-7	TRBD2	TRBV20-1	CSASGTSVSYEQYF	TGCAGTGCTAGTGGGACTAGCGTATCCTACGAGCAGTACTTC
-	TRBJ1-5	TRBD1	TRBV2	CASSGTVNSNQPQHF	TGTGCCAGCAGCGGGACAGTAAATAGCAATCAGCCCCAGCATTTT
-	TRBJ1-6	TRBD1	TRBV2	CASSGQDVKALHF	TGTGCCAGCTCGGGACAGGACGTGAAGGCCCTCCACTTT
once	TRBJ2-7	TRBD2	TRBV5-1	CASSLERGTPYEQYF	TGCGCCAGCAGCTTGGAGCGGGGGACCCCCTACGAGCAGTACTTC
few	TRBJ1-1	-	TRBV28	CASRTGNTEAFF	TGTGCCAGCAGGACAGGGAACACTGAAGCTTTCTTT
-	TRBJ2-7	TRBD2	TRBV6-2/TRBV6-3	CASSYRRERGRYEQYF	TGTGCCAGCAGTTACCGACGGGAGCGGGGGAGGTACGAGCAGTACTTC
-	TRBJ1-4	TRBD1	TRBV5-1	CASSLQGAQANEKLFF	TGCGCCAGCAGCCTACAGGGGGCGCAGGCTAATGAAAAACTGTTTTTT
-	TRBJ2-3	-	TRBV7-2	CASSLAGLYTDTQYF	TGTGCCAGCAGCCTGGCGGGACTTTACACAGATACGCAGTATTTT
-	TRBJ2-5	TRBD1	TRBV18	CASSQGQGDETQYF	TGTGCCAGCTCACAGGGACAGGGGGACGAGACCCAGTACTTC
-	TRBJ1-3	-	TRBV7-9	CASSFPGTSGNTIYF	TGTGCCAGCAGCTTTCCCGGGACATCTGGAAACACCATATATTTT
once	TRBJ1-1	-	TRBV6-6	CASSYRQANTEAFF	TGTGCCAGCAGTTACCGACAGGCGAACACTGAAGCTTTCTTT
-	TRBJ2-5	-	TRBV24-1	CATAGGSKETQYF	TGTGCCACCGCAGGGGGGAGTAAAGAGACCCAGTACTTC